This T cell receptor (beta chain) came from a study of blood T cell repertoires in COVID-19 (dated by TCRdb to 2020 to 2022). About the investigation overall: Samples from collaborators originated in the United States, Italy and Spain and spanned both the acute and convalescent phases of COVID-19. The prospective study material was composed of cDNA or gDNA derived from T cells, B-cell-depleted T cells, or PBMCs. The dataset comprised deeply sampled blood TCRbeta repertoires from subjects exposed to, actively infected with, or recovered from COVID-19. A freely available public database, intended as a resource for researchers studying the immune response to SARS-CoV-2, is where the repertoires were released. Samples came from the ongoing ImmuneRACE study (first 160 participants) plus 1,254 subjects from 6 global collaborators. Sample metadata almost always included a de-identified subject ID, COVID-19 status, age in years and sex. Where available, HLA class I and class II types were obtained from metadata supplied by the sample provider rather than from assay-based typing.

Beyond this particular receptor, the publication reports: How much clinical and demographic metadata was included differed by source and by participant, and the metadata was provided uncurated.

The immunoSEQ Assay, a bias-controlled multiplex PCR, was used to amplify TCRbeta CDR3 regions from genomic DNA. Concerning the study's data processing: Within the assay, amplification of reference gene primers was used to estimate how many nucleated cells each sample contained. To quantify the absolute abundance of each unique TCRbeta CDR3 rearrangement, sequence reads were collapsed and filtered. Productive Simpson clonality was computed per sample as the square root of Simpson's diversity index over productive rearrangements. TCRdb stores this immuneACCESS table with in-frame sequences only. Part of the clones is absent; in the studies checked, under half of the shortfall reflects unresolved V genes, and no reason is known for the rest. D and trimming were read from the DNA, whereas the V and J calls and clone size are those reported in that table. The sample data list under 250,000 clones, and about four fifths of these were observed just once. Just over 8.5% of the sample is taken by the ten largest.

From its cysteine to its phenylalanine, the CDR3 spans 14 amino acids. The kept DNA is CDR3 alone, 42 bases in frame from the first base. On this clone: Its antigen is not yet known. Per-base qualities were not stored, and no clone one base away is much larger.

The collaborating institutions used their own protocols to collect whole blood in K2EDTA tubes. For TCRbeta analysis, collaborators shipped samples in one of three forms: frozen whole blood, isolated PBMCs, or DNA extracted from either of those sample types. The receptor was isolated from a man aged 40-49 years with active or convalescent COVID-19. The V and J genes are TRBV21-1 and TRBJ2-3; the DNA was not used to check the table's D call, TRBD2. TRBV21-1 is described as a pseudogene. Sequenced: peripheral blood. The CDR3 sequence is CASTSGSGTDTQYF. The DNA sequence is as follows: TGTGCCAGCACTAGCGGGAGTGGGACAGATACGCAGTATTTT.